The source of this T cell receptor beta chain is a study of CD8 T cells in Susac syndrome. RNA, at roughly 0.45 to 1 ug, was reverse transcribed with random hexamers. An immunoSEQ multiplex PCR generated amplified TCR beta CDR3 products spanning 54 Vbeta and 13 Jbeta. TCRdb used MiXCR to reprocess the immunoSEQ multiplex PCR reads, holding one entry per CDR3 protein. The sample contains about 130,000 distinct CDR3 sequences, approximately 90% of which appear only once. TEMRA cells were enriched by FACS, and CD4+ and CD8+ T cells were negatively isolated. Germline V gene sequence: CDR1 MNHEY, CDR2 SMNVEV (reference sequence). V was clipped by 0 bases and J by 4 bases, with 18 bases between them. The CDR3 loop spans 17 amino acids.

The clonotype was recovered from a human donor with multiple sclerosis. The rearrangement links TRBV27 to TRBJ2-5; D may be TRBD2 (6 bases). Input material: CD8+ T cells from PBMCs. Here the CDR3 reads CASSLSGHLTSTETQYF. CDR3 bases: TGTGCCAGCAGTTTATCGGGCCATTTGACTAGTACAGAGACCCAGTACTTC.